What follows are 8 T cell receptor beta chains derived from one specimen sequenced in a study of cytomegalovirus exposure and HLA in healthy donors. Profiled with immunoSEQ multiplex PCR; TCRdb holds only in-frame clones, not every one. The table has roughly 65,000 clones, just under 95% seen once. Sequenced sample: PBMCs. The receptor set was obtained from a man between 18 and 29 years old in good health and CMV-seropositive.

The CDR3 spells CASSFAGTGDGYTF. CDR3 bases: TGTGCCAGCAGCTTCGCCGGGACAGGGGATGGCTACACCTTC. The rearrangement links TRBV14 to TRBJ1-2; 10 positions match TRBD1. The germline V gene has CDR1 SGHDN and CDR2 FVKESK. V was clipped by 5 bases and J by 6 bases; unmatched bases: 6. This CDR3 region has 14 residues.

As DNA, the CDR3 is TGTGCCAGCAGGGCCGGGACAGGGGGAACTGAAGCTTTCTTT. Amino acid sequence: CASRAGTGGTEAFF. The chain recombines TRBV6-6 with TRBJ1-1; TRBD1 matches 11 bases. CDR1 and CDR2 from the germline V gene are MNHNY and SVGAGI (reference sequence). Trimming removed 6 bases from V and 5 bases from J; junction bases left unmatched: 5. The CDR3 sequence is 14 residues long.

J is TRBJ2-1 and V is TRBV6-1, with TRBD1 matching 9 bases. The CDR3 loop spans 14 amino acids. Trimming at V came to 4 bases and at J to 3 bases, leaving 1 base not matched to a gene. Germline V gene lookup returns CDR1 MNHNS and CDR2 SASEGT. The CDR3 protein is CASSGTGDYNEQFF. The CDR3 nucleotides are TGTGCCAGCAGTGGGACAGGGGACTACAATGAGCAGTTCTTC.

V and J are TRBV7-3 and TRBJ2-7, with D perhaps TRBD2 (7 bases). CDR1 and CDR2 (germline): SGHTA, FQGTGA. Trimming took off 6 bases at V and 5 bases at J, with 14 bases between the two ends. The CDR3 is made up of 13 amino acids. In DNA, the CDR3 is TGTGCCAGCAGTCTAGGGGGGGTAGACGAGCAGTACTTC. It specifies CASSLGGVDEQYF.

This chain joins TRBV28 and TRBJ1-2; 7 bases line up with TRBD1. The germline CDR1 and CDR2 sequences are MDHEN and SYDVKM. The trim removed 5 bases at V and 3 bases at J, leaving 15 bases unmatched. The CDR3 consists of 17 residues. The CDR3 protein is CASSPIIRQGRDYGYTF. The CDR3 DNA follows: TGTGCCAGCAGTCCCATAATCAGACAGGGCCGAGACTATGGCTACACCTTC.

The rearrangement links TRBV28 to TRBJ2-1; 10 bases are shared with TRBD1. Trimming at V came to 5 bases and at J to 4 bases, leaving 5 bases not matched to a gene. Germline V gene lookup returns CDR1 MDHEN and CDR2 SYDVKM. CDR3 length equals 15 residues. Written as DNA, the CDR3 is TGTGCCAGCAGTCAGGGACAGGGGCCATACAATGAGCAGTTCTTC. As protein: CASSQGQGPYNEQFF. Full variable domain (outside the CDR3, taken from reference TRBV28 and TRBJ2-1): DVKVTQSSRYLVKRTGEKVFLECVQDMDHENMFWYRQDPGLGLRLIYFSYDVKMKEKGDIPEGYSVSREKKERFSLILESASTNQTSMYLCASSQGQGPYNEQFFGPGTRLTVL.

In the case of this clone: This sample includes further DNA sequences coding for the same CDR3. The chain recombines TRBV30 with TRBJ1-2; maybe TRBD1 (5 bases). The CDR3 is made up of 13 amino acids. Germline V gene data show CDR1 as GTSNPN and CDR2 as SVGIG (reference sequence). V was shortened by 7 bases and J by 7 bases, with 19 bases between the two germline ends. The CDR3 is CASRGGDLPGYTF. The CDR3 coding sequence is TGTGCCTCGCGGGGGGGGGACCTTCCTGGCTACACCTTC.

This clone has only one observation. The rearrangement joins TRBV6-5 to TRBJ1-2; TRBD1 aligns across 8 bases. The CDR3 totals 16 residues. Germline trimming cut 2 bases from V and 7 bases from J; bases unmatched to any gene: 12. Germline V gene data show CDR1 as MNHEY and CDR2 as SVGAGI. The CDR3 sequence is CASSYAAQGESTGYTF. The CDR3 nucleotides read TGTGCCAGCAGTTACGCGGCACAGGGGGAGTCAACTGGCTACACCTTC.